This passage covers 5 T cell receptor beta chains from one sample sequenced in a study of shared clonotypes between healthy human individuals. TCRdb's copy holds only in-frame clones and misses some; the assay was immunoSEQ multiplex PCR. Of roughly 500,000 clones listed, 90% to 97% are singletons. The specimen sequenced was naive CD4+ T cells sorted from blood. Subset indicated: CD45RA+ positively selected. The receptors here all came from a woman in her twenties or thirties in good health.

The V and J genes are TRBV28 and TRBJ2-7; D is undetermined. Per the germline V gene, CDR1 is MDHEN and CDR2 is SYDVKM. V lost 8 bases to trimming and J lost 0 bases, with 11 bases between them. This CDR3 is built from 13 residues. In DNA, the CDR3 is TGTGCCAGCGCCCCCCATGGCTCCTACGAGCAGTACTTC. This encodes CASAPHGSYEQYF.

The chain joins TRBV25-1 to TRBJ2-7, with 8 nucleotides matching TRBD1. Trimming cost V 5 bases and J 5 bases; bases outside gene matches: 11. The length of the CDR3 is 15 residues. The germline V gene encodes CDR1 MGHDK and CDR2 SYGVNS. CDR3 coding DNA: TGTGCCAGCAGTCGAGGGACAGGAGACTTCGACGAGCAGTACTTC. Translated: CASSRGTGDFDEQYF.

The CDR3 sequence: CASCKGGSGYNEQFF. CDR3 nucleotides: TGTGCCAGCTGTAAGGGGGGGTCGGGATACAATGAGCAGTTCTTC. J is TRBJ2-1 and V is TRBV28; a weak D match, TRBD2 (7 bases). Germline CDR1 reads MDHEN; CDR2 reads SYDVKM. Between the trimmed V and J ends, which lost 8 bases and 4 bases, there was a span of 18 bases. The CDR3 totals 15 residues.

In its sample, this clone was seen once. The chain uses TRBV11-2 and TRBJ2-3; TRBD2 is a possible D gene (6 bases). The length of the CDR3 is 18 residues. The germline CDR1 and CDR2 sequences are SGHAT and FQNNGV. The V end lost 3 bases, the J end lost 2 bases, and 21 bases lay between the germline ends. The CDR3 reads CASSLAGGISGSTDTQYF. CDR3 nucleotide sequence: TGTGCCAGCAGCTTGGCCGGTGGGATTAGCGGTTCCACAGATACGCAGTATTTT.

The chain joins TRBV18 to TRBJ2-7, with D tentatively TRBD2 (6 bases). CDR3 size: 16 residues. Trimming stripped 0 bases from V and 2 bases from J, with 14 bases between. From germline, CDR1 is KGHSH and CDR2 LQKENI. The CDR3 nucleotides read TGTGCCAGCTCACCACCCGGCGGAGGGATTACCTACGAGCAGTACTTC. It yields the protein CASSPPGGGITYEQYF.